This T cell receptor (beta chain) was identified in a study of cytomegalovirus exposure and HLA in healthy donors. The CDR3 contains 14 residues. In germline, CDR1 is SGHTA, CDR2 FQGNSA. V lost 1 base and J 0 bases, leaving 6 bases between the germline ends. PCR used 60 Vbeta primers and 13 Jbeta primers. How the authors handled the data: Tens of millions of unique TCR beta chains, 10 million to 14 million shared, were counted in a later analysis. Here immunoSEQ multiplex PCR was the method, and the copy in TCRdb shows in-frame clones only, minus some. V, J and clone size are taken as reported in that table, and D and trimming were inferred from the DNA itself. The sample has under 170,000 clones; 63% are singletons. Broader study findings: By a later analysis, the bulk of CMV-associated TCR beta chains appeared HLA-restricted. The investigators catalogued some 160 TCR beta chains as cytomegalovirus-associated.

This clone was found a few times. Antigen specificity is unknown. The source of this sequence is a woman aged 60-75 years in good health and CMV-seropositive. The V call is TRBV7-2, the J call TRBJ1-2; D is unresolved. The sample taken for sequencing was PBMCs. CDR3 DNA sequence: TGTGCCAGCAGCTTAGGGCGGACTAACTATGGCTACACCTTC. Translated, it gives CASSLGRTNYGYTF.